The clone carrying this T cell receptor beta chain was detected only a few times. The target antigen is unknown. The data were obtained in a study of identical twins. Study findings and constraints: Out-of-frame alpha sequences shared by twins were enriched for low generation probability.

TCRdb reprocessed the 5' RACE reads via MiXCR and lists one record per CDR3 protein. The repertoire includes about 250,000 distinct CDR3 sequences, 6.5% to 9% of them detected once, and around 5% sits in the top ten. This CDR3 is 16 amino acids long. The V segment lost 4 bases and the J segment 9 bases; nucleotides outside the gene matches: 14. CDR1 and CDR2 from the germline V gene are MNHEY and SVGAGI. These sequences were also reported in another study, on yellow fever vaccine responses in identical twins.

This TCR was sampled from a woman younger than 35 in good health. Input material: CD8+ T cells sorted from blood. This chain uses TRBV6-5 with TRBJ2-1, with 8 bases fitting TRBD1. CDR3 coding DNA: TGTGCCAGCAGTTCCAAAACCTGGACAGGGTTGGGTGAGCAGTTCTTC. It yields the protein CASSSKTWTGLGEQFF.